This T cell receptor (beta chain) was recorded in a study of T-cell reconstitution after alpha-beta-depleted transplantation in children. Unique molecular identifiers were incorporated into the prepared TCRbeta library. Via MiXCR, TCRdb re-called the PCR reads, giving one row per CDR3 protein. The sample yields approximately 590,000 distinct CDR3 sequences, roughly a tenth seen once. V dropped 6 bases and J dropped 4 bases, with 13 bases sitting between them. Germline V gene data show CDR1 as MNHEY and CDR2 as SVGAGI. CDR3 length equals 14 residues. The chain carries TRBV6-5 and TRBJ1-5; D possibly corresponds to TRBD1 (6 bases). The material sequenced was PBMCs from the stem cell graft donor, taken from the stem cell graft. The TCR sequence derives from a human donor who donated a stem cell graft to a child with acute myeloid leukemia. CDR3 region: CASRSTGFNQPQHF. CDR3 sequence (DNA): TGTGCCAGCAGATCTACAGGGTTTAATCAGCCCCAGCATTTT.